The next 20 T cell receptor beta chains were all read from a single sample in a study of T cell responses to AZD1222 COVID-19 vaccine. Some clones are missing from TCRdb's copy, which holds only in-frame ones; the method was immunoSEQ multiplex PCR. The data contain 95,000 to 150,000 clones, 88% of them singletons. The source was peripheral blood, collected on day 0 of AZD1222 vaccination. The source of these receptors is an adult in good health.

The sample holds one count of this clone. The gene calls are TRBV6-5 and TRBJ2-7; TRBD1 agrees at 10 bases. Germline V gene sequence: CDR1 MNHEY, CDR2 SVGAGI. With V trimmed by 0 bases and J by 4 bases, 6 bases remained unmatched. The CDR3 length is 16 residues. In DNA form, the CDR3 reads TGTGCCAGCAGTTACTCCCCGGGACAGGGGTTATACGAGCAGTACTTC. Amino acids: CASSYSPGQGLYEQYF.

This clone was seen once. CDR3 sequence reads: CASSRKILGTGDDYGYTF. The CDR3 DNA reads as TGTGCCAGCAGCCGGAAAATTTTGGGGACAGGGGATGACTATGGCTACACCTTC. This chain joins TRBV5-5 and TRBJ1-2; TRBD1 aligns across 10 bases. J was trimmed by 3 bases and V by 4 bases; bases with no gene match: 15. There are 18 residues in the CDR3. The V gene's germline CDR1 is SGHKS and CDR2 YYEKEE (reference sequence).

The chain couples TRBV4-3 to TRBJ2-1; TRBD2 matches 8 bases. V shed 4 bases, J shed 3 bases, and the junction held 8 bases outside the gene matches. The germline V gene has CDR1 LGHNA and CDR2 YSLEER. The CDR3 length is 16 residues. CDR3 loop: CASSRSWGTSYNEQFF. The DNA for the CDR3 is TGCGCCAGCAGCCGGTCGTGGGGGACTAGCTACAATGAGCAGTTCTTC.

The chain couples TRBV6-5 to TRBJ1-2; a possible D gene is TRBD1 (6 bases). Germline-derived CDR1 and CDR2 are MNHEY and SVGAGI. Trimming removed 7 bases from V and 8 bases from J, with 11 bases in between. The CDR3 runs 11 residues. The CDR3 nucleotides are TGTGCCAGCACCGTAGACAGGGGCTACACCTTC. Its translation: CASTVDRGYTF.

In its sample, this clone was seen once. This chain uses TRBV3-1 (or the pseudogene TRBV3-2) with TRBJ2-5; 10 positions agree with TRBD1. Germline V gene sequence: CDR1 LGHDT, CDR2 YNNKEL (reference sequence). V shed 6 bases, J shed 7 bases, and the junction held 8 bases outside the gene matches. This CDR3 contains 14 residues. The CDR3 sequence is CASRMTGGRVTQYF. For the CDR3, the DNA is TGTGCCAGCAGGATGACAGGGGGCAGGGTGACCCAGTACTTC.

The V gene is TRBV29-1, the J gene TRBJ2-3, with D perhaps matching TRBD2 (5 bases). Germline V gene lookup returns CDR1 SQVTM and CDR2 ANQGSEA. Trimming shortened V by 6 bases and J by 0 bases, and 10 bases separated the two germline ends. The CDR3 has 13 amino acids. The CDR3 region has the DNA TGCAGCGTCGGACTTTCTAGCACAGATACGCAGTATTTT. Translated: CSVGLSSTDTQYF.

The chain has TRBV27 and TRBJ2-7; 8 nucleotides match TRBD2. Germline V gene lookup returns CDR1 MNHEY and CDR2 SMNVEV (reference sequence). V lost 6 bases, J lost 4 bases, and 11 bases stayed unmatched. The CDR3 runs 15 residues. Here the CDR3 DNA reads TGTGCCAGCAGATACCTAGCGGGCACCGATTACGAGCAGTACTTC. Translating it yields CASRYLAGTDYEQYF.

The genes are TRBV7-9 and TRBJ1-1, with D hard to call. This CDR3 has 13 residues. Germline V CDR1 and CDR2: SEHNR, FQNEAQ (reference sequence). V lost 6 bases and J lost 1, with 9 bases in between. The CDR3 DNA follows: TGTGCCAGCAGTCCCCTTCAGAACACTGAAGCTTTCTTT. It specifies CASSPLQNTEAFF.

V usage is TRBV6-1 and J usage is TRBJ1-5; possibly TRBD1 for D (5 bases). Trimming left V 3 bases short and J 4 bases short, with 10 bases between. The germline CDR1 and CDR2 sequences are MNHNS and SASEGT. There are 14 residues in the CDR3. The CDR3 DNA follows: TGTGCCAGCAGTGAGATACAGGAGAATCAGCCCCAGCATTTT. Protein product: CASSEIQENQPQHF.

V gene TRBV7-9 combines with J gene TRBJ1-6; the match to TRBD1 covers 8 bases. The CDR3 loop spans 15 amino acids. V trimming: 3 bases; J trimming: 7 bases; junction bases outside the gene matches: 5. CDR1 is SEHNR and CDR2 is FQNEAQ in the germline V gene (reference sequence). CDR3 nucleotide sequence: TGTGCCAGCAGCTTCCGGGACAGGAAAAATTCACCCCTCCACTTT. Protein product: CASSFRDRKNSPLHF.

The chain couples TRBV18 to TRBJ2-5; 8 bases agree with TRBD1. The CDR3 spans 15 residues. Germline V CDR1 and CDR2: KGHSH, LQKENI. V was clipped by 3 bases and J by 5 bases; unmatched bases: 8. CDR3 DNA: TGTGCCAGCTCACCGTCTGACAGGGGATCTGAGACCCAGTACTTC. Its protein is CASSPSDRGSETQYF.

This rearrangement joins TRBV27 to TRBJ2-2, with a tentative D call TRBD2 (6 bases). CDR3 length: 13 amino acids. With 7 bases removed from V and 5 bases from J, the gap between germline ends came to 11 bases. The germline CDR1 and CDR2 sequences are MNHEY and SMNVEV (reference sequence). This chain's CDR3 is CASTRGLTGELFF. The CDR3 bases are TGTGCCAGCACTCGGGGGTTGACCGGGGAGCTGTTTTTT.

The V call is TRBV5-1, the J call TRBJ1-2, with a weak D call TRBD1 (6 bases). The germline gives CDR1 SGHRS, CDR2 YFSETQ. CDR3 length equals 15 residues. Trimming shortened V by 4 bases and J by 4 bases, and 17 bases separated the two germline ends. CDR3 region: CASSPADRTAYGYTF. The CDR3 nucleotides read TGCGCCAGCAGCCCTGCCGACAGGACCGCCTATGGCTACACCTTC.

This clone was observed once. The gene calls are TRBV19 and TRBJ1-1, with D uncertain. The CDR3 is 13 amino acids. CDR1 LNHDA and CDR2 SQIVND come from the germline V gene (reference sequence). Trimming cost V 7 bases and J 3 bases, with 12 bases left between them. The CDR3 DNA reads as TGTGCCAGTACCGATCTGGTGTACACTGAAGCTTTCTTT. Protein product: CASTDLVYTEAFF. The full variable domain, rest sourced from reference TRBV19 and TRBJ1-1, is DGGITQSPKYLFRKEGQNVTLSCEQNLNHDAMYWYRQDPGQGLRLIYYSQIVNDFQKGDIAEGYSVSREKKESFPLTVTSAQKNPTAFYLCASTDLVYTEAFFGQGTRLTVV.

The DNA for the CDR3 is TGTGCCAGCAGTGACAACGGTCTAGCTTGGAATGAGCAGTTCTTC. Its protein product is CASSDNGLAWNEQFF. The chain carries TRBV6-4 and TRBJ2-1; weak D call: TRBD2 (5 bases). The CDR3 totals 15 residues. The V gene's germline CDR1 is MRHNA and CDR2 SNTAGT. Trimming stripped 2 bases from V and 7 bases from J, with 15 bases between.

This clone occurred a few times. The chain employs TRBV7-9 and TRBJ2-1, with D perhaps TRBD2 (6 bases). This CDR3 is 11 amino acids long. Germline V gives CDR1 SEHNR, CDR2 FQNEAQ (reference sequence). Trimming stripped 3 bases from V and 15 bases from J, with 12 bases between. CDR3 loop: CASSFTSRAFF. The CDR3 coding sequence is TGTGCCAGCAGCTTTACTAGCCGTGCGTTCTTC.

The table lists this clone with a count of one. V gene TRBV7-9 combines with J gene TRBJ1-1; D is undetermined. V was pared by 5 bases and J by 4 bases, with 11 bases between. Germline CDR1 reads SEHNR; CDR2 reads FQNEAQ (reference sequence). CDR3 length equals 13 residues. The CDR3 sequence: CASSIDEITEAFF. CDR3 in DNA: TGTGCCAGCAGCATAGATGAAATCACTGAAGCTTTCTTT.

J is TRBJ1-4 and V is TRBV19; D is undetermined. V lost 4 bases and J 5 bases, leaving 8 bases between the germline ends. This CDR3 region has 13 residues. Germline V CDR1 and CDR2: LNHDA, SQIVND (reference sequence). The CDR3 DNA reads TGTGCCAGTAGTACCGGGCCCAATGAAAAACTGTTTTTT. This codes for CASSTGPNEKLFF.

The chain recombines TRBV5-1 with TRBJ1-1; D perhaps matches TRBD1 (5 bases). The germline gives CDR1 SGHRS, CDR2 YFSETQ. Trimming removed 2 bases from V and 2 bases from J, with 13 bases in between. This CDR3 is 15 amino acids long. The CDR3 sequence is CASSFRQSTNTEAFF. The CDR3 DNA is TGCGCCAGCAGCTTCCGACAGTCTACTAACACTGAAGCTTTCTTT.

V and J are TRBV28 and TRBJ2-3, with unresolved D. The length of the CDR3 is 16 residues. The germline V gene encodes CDR1 MDHEN and CDR2 SYDVKM. Deletions cut 6 bases from V and 1 base from J, with 17 bases between. The CDR3: CASRLPGPSGTDTQYF. The CDR3 DNA reads TGTGCCAGCAGGCTGCCGGGCCCCTCGGGCACAGATACGCAGTATTTT.